The 10 T cell receptor beta chains given below trace back to one sample, sequenced in a study of early T cells in non-severe SARS-CoV-2 infection. TCRdb analysed the 5' RACE reads with MiXCR anew, one entry per CDR3 protein. Counted here are about 72,000 distinct CDR3 sequences, around 8.7% occurring once; the ten biggest clones make up approximately 3%. The sequenced sample consisted of whole blood. The receptors derive from an adult who was a healthcare worker with PCR-confirmed SARS-CoV-2 infection or an uninfected control (not recorded which).

The sample holds many counts of this clonotype. V usage is TRBV5-1 and J usage is TRBJ2-7; no clear D gene. This CDR3 region has 16 residues. Germline V CDR1 and CDR2: SGHRS, YFSETQ. Trimming removed 0 bases at V and 0 bases at J, with 13 bases between. This CDR3 is CASSLAITGPSYEQYF. The CDR3 bases are TGCGCCAGCAGCTTGGCCATAACCGGTCCCTCCTACGAGCAGTACTTC.

This clonotype has just a few counts. The gene calls are TRBV7-9 and TRBJ1-1; D ambiguous. The CDR3 is 13 residues long. Trimming stripped 2 bases from V and 8 bases from J, with 12 bases between. CDR1 and CDR2 (germline): SEHNR, FQNEAQ (reference sequence). CDR3 amino acids: CASSLSAVQEAFF. CDR3 nucleotide sequence: TGTGCCAGCAGCTTAAGTGCCGTCCAGGAAGCTTTCTTT.

The chain carries TRBV5-1 and TRBJ2-5, with 8 bases that match TRBD1. Germline V CDR1 and CDR2: SGHRS, YFSETQ. The CDR3 has 17 amino acids. Germline trimming cut 0 bases from V and 5 bases from J; bases unmatched to any gene: 12. The CDR3 loop reads CASSLAFRTGSSETQYF. CDR3 DNA sequence: TGCGCCAGCAGCTTGGCCTTCCGGACAGGGAGCTCGGAGACCCAGTACTTC.

The rearrangement uses TRBV5-1 and TRBJ2-1; D gene uncertain. The ends were cut back, 2 bases at V and 4 bases at J, with 10 bases in the middle. CDR1 and CDR2 from the germline V gene are SGHRS and YFSETQ. CDR3 length equals 14 residues. The chain's CDR3 is CASSLAEAYNEQFF. The CDR3 DNA is TGCGCCAGCAGCTTAGCAGAGGCGTACAATGAGCAGTTCTTC.

V gene TRBV19 combines with J gene TRBJ2-7; either TRBD1 or TRBD2 may supply D (5 bases each). This CDR3 has 14 amino acids. The germline gives CDR1 LNHDA, CDR2 SQIVND (reference sequence). Deletions cut 3 bases from V and 2 bases from J, with 11 bases between. The CDR3 protein is CASSIGTGTYEQYF. For the CDR3, the DNA is TGTGCCAGTAGTATTGGGACGGGGACCTACGAGCAGTACTTC.

Many counts were recorded for this clonotype. V usage is TRBV30 and J usage is TRBJ2-6, with a weak D call TRBD1 (5 bases). The CDR3 sequence is 17 residues long. Per the germline V gene, CDR1 is GTSNPN and CDR2 is SVGIG (reference sequence). The ends were cut back, 4 bases at V and 0 bases at J, with 16 bases in the middle. This chain's CDR3 is CAWTKTAKTSGANVLTF. The CDR3 DNA sequence: TGTGCCTGGACCAAGACAGCAAAAACCTCTGGGGCCAACGTCCTGACTTTC.

This chain links TRBV10-3 with TRBJ2-2; TRBD2 matches 7 bases. CDR3 length: 16 residues. The V and J ends lost 3 bases and 5 bases, in that order; junction bases with no gene match: 9. Germline CDR1 and CDR2: ENHRY and SYGVKD. The CDR3 here is CAISEAGTSETGELFF. Written as DNA, the CDR3 is TGTGCCATCAGTGAAGCGGGAACTAGCGAAACCGGGGAGCTGTTTTTT.

In this sample, this clonotype turned up many times. This chain uses TRBV29-1 with TRBJ1-2; the D gene is possibly TRBD1 (5 bases). Trimming shortened V by 6 bases and J by 2 bases, and 16 bases separated the two germline ends. Germline loops: CDR1 SQVTM, CDR2 ANQGSEA. This CDR3 spans 14 amino acids. CDR3 sequence reads: CSVGRAGTNYGYTF. CDR3 DNA: TGCAGCGTGGGCAGGGCCGGAACCAACTATGGCTACACCTTC.

This clonotype was recorded a few times. The chain uses TRBV5-1 and TRBJ2-3; TRBD2 might be the D (5 bases). V was shortened by 0 bases and J by 6 bases, with 17 bases between the two germline ends. The CDR3 is 16 amino acids. CDR1 and CDR2 from the germline V gene are SGHRS and YFSETQ. CDR3 in DNA: TGCGCCAGCAGCTTGGTTGGAGGCAATAGCTGGGATACGCAGTATTTT. It specifies CASSLVGGNSWDTQYF.

The table lists this clonotype with many counts. The J gene is TRBJ2-1, the V gene TRBV7-9; 11 nucleotides match TRBD2. J was trimmed by 10 bases and V by 5 bases; bases with no gene match: 10. The CDR3 has 15 amino acids. Germline-derived CDR1 and CDR2 are SEHNR and FQNEAQ (reference sequence). The CDR3 DNA sequence: TGTGCCAGCAGCCCAGTAGCGGGAGGGTTGACGGAGCAGTTCTTC. Translation: CASSPVAGGLTEQFF.